This T cell receptor (beta chain) appears in the sequencing data of a study of shared clonotypes between healthy human individuals. Assay used: immunoSEQ multiplex PCR; TCRdb lists only in-frame clones, some missing. The sample holds approximately 2.1 million clones, approximately 93% seen once. In its sample, this clone was seen once. The V gene's germline CDR1 is GTSNPN and CDR2 SVGIG (reference sequence). V shed 2 bases and J shed 4 bases, with 16 bases lying between them. This CDR3 has 15 residues. Sequencing used naive CD4+ T cells from PBMCs. Subset denoted: CD45RA+ positively selected. The sequence was collected from a man younger than 35 in good health. Some clones in this sample may be carry-over from other donors' samples. The V and J genes are TRBV30 and TRBJ2-3, with D possibly matching TRBD1 (5 bases). The CDR3 sequence: CAWSYGPTGPDTQYF. CDR3 coding DNA: TGTGCCTGGAGTTACGGCCCCACAGGCCCAGATACGCAGTATTTT.